This T cell receptor (beta chain) stems from a study of long-term antiretroviral therapy in people with HIV. Cryopreserved PBMC samples of about 1-11 million cells were used for DNA extraction. About this clone itself: Its cognate antigen is unknown.

Germline V gene lookup returns CDR1 MNHEY and CDR2 SVGAGI. V was pared by 2 bases and J by 6 bases, with 8 bases between. The CDR3 loop spans 12 amino acids. Study-wide results and caveats: Controls exceeded HIV repertoires in CDR3 length range. Across all time points, the repertoire was dominated by clones that expanded before ART.

Researchers report immunoSEQ v3.0 was run at survey level. This table comes from immunoSEQ multiplex PCR, and its TCRdb copy is limited to in-frame clones, with some not included. The sample lists some 29,000 clones, around 97% occurring once. The V and J genes are TRBV6-5 and TRBJ2-7; D not certain. The starting material was unsorted PBMCs, obtained 7.6 years after starting antiretroviral therapy. This clonotype was sampled from a man between 25 and 39 years old with HIV. CDR3 sequence reads: CASSYLSGEQYF. CDR3 bases: TGTGCCAGCAGTTACCTCTCGGGCGAGCAGTACTTC.